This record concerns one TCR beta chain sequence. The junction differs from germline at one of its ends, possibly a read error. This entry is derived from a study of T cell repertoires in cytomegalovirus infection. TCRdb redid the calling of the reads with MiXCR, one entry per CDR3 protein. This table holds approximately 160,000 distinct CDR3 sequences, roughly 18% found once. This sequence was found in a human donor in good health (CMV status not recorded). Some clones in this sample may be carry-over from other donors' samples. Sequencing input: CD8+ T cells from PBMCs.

This CDR3 reads CASRLGASSTEAFF. In DNA, the CDR3 is TGCGCCAGCAGGTTGGGGGCGAGCAGCACTGAAGCTTTCTTT. The chain uses TRBV5-1 and TRBJ1-1; D is perhaps TRBD1 (6 bases). The length of the CDR3 is 14 residues. Looked up from germline, CDR1 is SGHRS and CDR2 is YFSETQ.